This TCR beta chain was sequenced for a study of cytotoxic CD8 clonotypes in ibrutinib-treated CLL. Whole-study context: Patient counts were 11 relapsed/refractory, roughly 15 treatment-naive and around 17 IGHV unmutated. Findings and limits, study-wide: Timing of sampling differed between sustained-remission and progressing patients.

Depth targeted 1 in 200,000 to 1 in 1 million T cells, averaging about 9.2x coverage per clonotype. Clones were sequenced by immunoSEQ multiplex PCR, and TCRdb holds only the in-frame ones, with some missing. The data hold over 110,000 clones, with 75% to 95% observed a single time. About this clone itself: Its antigen is undetermined.

The input for sequencing was PBMCs, taken after 12 months of ibrutinib treatment. This receptor was obtained from a human donor with chronic lymphocytic leukemia.

This CDR3 reads CASSFEREPQHF. DNA of the CDR3: TGTGCCAGCAGCTTTGAGAGGGAGCCCCAGCATTTT. The V call is TRBV7-8, the J call TRBJ1-5, with D unclear. The CDR3 spans 12 residues. Trimming pared 3 bases from V and 8 bases from J, leaving 8 bases between. Per the germline V gene, CDR1 is SGHVS and CDR2 is FQNEAQ.